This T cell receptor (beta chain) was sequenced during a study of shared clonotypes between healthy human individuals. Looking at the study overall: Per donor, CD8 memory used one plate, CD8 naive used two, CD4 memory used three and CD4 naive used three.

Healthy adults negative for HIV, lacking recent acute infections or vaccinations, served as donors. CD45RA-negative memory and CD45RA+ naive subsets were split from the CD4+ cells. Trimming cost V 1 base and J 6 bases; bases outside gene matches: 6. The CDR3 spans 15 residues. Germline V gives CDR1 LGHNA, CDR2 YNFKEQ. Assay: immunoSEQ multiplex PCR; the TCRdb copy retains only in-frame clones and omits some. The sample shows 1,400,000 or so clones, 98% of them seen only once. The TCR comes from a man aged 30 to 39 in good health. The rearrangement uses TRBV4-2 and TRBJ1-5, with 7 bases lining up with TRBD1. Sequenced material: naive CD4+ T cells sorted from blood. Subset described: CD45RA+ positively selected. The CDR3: CASSQAQRGLQPQHF. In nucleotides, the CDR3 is TGTGCCAGCAGCCAAGCACAGAGGGGGCTTCAGCCCCAGCATTTT.